The 4 T cell receptor beta chains listed next were all sequenced from one sample in a study of blood T cell repertoires in COVID-19. Assay: immunoSEQ multiplex PCR; the TCRdb copy retains only in-frame clones and omits some. The repertoire holds about 76,000 clones, with about 80% as singletons. The sequencing input was peripheral blood. Source of these receptors: a human donor in a cohort sampled during active COVID-19.

The table lists this clone with a few counts. The rearrangement links TRBV7-9 to TRBJ2-5, with D perhaps TRBD1 (5 bases). Deletions cut 7 bases from V and 2 bases from J, with 17 bases between. Germline V CDR1 and CDR2: SEHNR, FQNEAQ (reference sequence). This CDR3 contains 15 residues. DNA for the CDR3: TGTGCCAGCAACGGAAGAGCCGACAGACAAGAGACCCAGTACTTC. It encodes CASNGRADRQETQYF.

This clone was counted a single time. The V and J genes are TRBV5-4 and TRBJ2-7; 12 bases align to TRBD2. The V gene's germline CDR1 is SGHNT and CDR2 YYREEE (reference sequence). This CDR3 spans 16 amino acids. V gave up 0 bases and J gave up 2 bases; unmatched junction bases: 3. For the CDR3, the DNA is TGTGCCAGCAGCTTGGAAGGGACTAGCGGGCCCTACGAGCAGTACTTC. It yields the protein CASSLEGTSGPYEQYF. The complete variable domain, with remaining parts taken from reference TRBV5-4 and TRBJ2-7, reads ETGVTQSPTHLIKTRGQQVTLRCSSQSGHNTVSWYQQALGQGPQFIFQYYREEENGRGNFPPRFSGLQFPNYSSELNVNALELDDSALYLCASSLEGTSGPYEQYFGPGTRLTVT.

This clone appeared a few times. V gene TRBV30 combines with J gene TRBJ1-2; D not resolved. Trimming took off 2 bases at V and 7 bases at J, with 8 bases between the two ends. This CDR3 is built from 11 residues. In germline, CDR1 is GTSNPN, CDR2 SVGIG (reference sequence). CDR3 region: CAWSRGGGYTF. DNA for the CDR3: TGTGCCTGGAGTCGGGGAGGTGGCTACACCTTC.

V is TRBV2 and J is TRBJ1-2; TRBD1 matches at 8 bases. The trim removed 6 bases at V and 4 bases at J, leaving 7 bases unmatched. Looked up from germline, CDR1 is SNHLY and CDR2 is FYNNEI. The CDR3 is 14 residues long. The CDR3 protein is CASRSRDRIYGYTF. CDR3 coding DNA: TGTGCCAGCAGATCCCGGGACAGGATCTATGGCTACACCTTC.